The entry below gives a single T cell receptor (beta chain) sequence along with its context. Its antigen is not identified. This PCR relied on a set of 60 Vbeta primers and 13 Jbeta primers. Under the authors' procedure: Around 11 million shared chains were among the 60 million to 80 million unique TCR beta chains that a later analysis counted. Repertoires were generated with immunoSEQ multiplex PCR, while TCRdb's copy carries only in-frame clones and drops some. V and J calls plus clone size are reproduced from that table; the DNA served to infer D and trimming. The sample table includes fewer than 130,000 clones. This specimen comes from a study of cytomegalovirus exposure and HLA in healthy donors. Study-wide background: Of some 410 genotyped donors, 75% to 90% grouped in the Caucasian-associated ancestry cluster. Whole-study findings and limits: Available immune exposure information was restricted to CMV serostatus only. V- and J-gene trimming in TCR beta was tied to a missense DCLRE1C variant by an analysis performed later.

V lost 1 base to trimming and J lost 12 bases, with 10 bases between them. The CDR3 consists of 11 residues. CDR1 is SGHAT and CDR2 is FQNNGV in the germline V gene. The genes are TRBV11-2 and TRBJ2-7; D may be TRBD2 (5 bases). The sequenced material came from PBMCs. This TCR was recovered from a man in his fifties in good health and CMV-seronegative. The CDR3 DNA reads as TGTGCCAGCAGCTTAGGGTCCGCGGGGTACTTC. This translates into CASSLGSAGYF.